This paragraph covers one T cell receptor beta chain sequence. Participants were aged about 18 to 90 years, lived in around 25 US areas, and enrolled virtually. Participants had their cohort set by participant-reported clinical history. The entry originates in a study of blood T cell repertoires in COVID-19. Per the authors' pipeline: Estimation of nucleated cell counts was performed using reference gene primer amplification. TCRdb keeps only in-frame clones here, not all; method: immunoSEQ multiplex PCR. V, J and clone size reflect that table, while D and trimming were determined from the DNA. The sample contains about 240,000 clones, around 89% of which appear only once. The V gene lost 0 bases and the J gene lost 2 bases, with 16 bases spanning the gap. The V gene's germline CDR1 is LGHDT and CDR2 YNNKEL (reference sequence). This CDR3 comprises 17 residues.

The V call is TRBV3-1 (or the pseudogene TRBV3-2), the J call TRBJ1-2, with D tentatively TRBD1 (6 bases). The specimen was PBMCs or T cells enriched from blood (not recorded which). This TCR was recovered from a woman aged 25 to 39 who had recovered from COVID-19. The CDR3 here is CASSQDTPQGKNYGYTF. As DNA, the CDR3 is TGTGCCAGCAGCCAAGATACGCCCCAGGGGAAGAACTATGGCTACACCTTC.